A single sample gave rise to the 25 T cell receptor beta chains below, sequenced in a study of blood T cell repertoires in COVID-19. TCRdb keeps only in-frame clones here, not all; method: immunoSEQ multiplex PCR. The repertoire has about 280,000 clones, roughly 85% of them found once; the top ten carry over 8.5%. The sequencing sample was made of peripheral blood. Every receptor here comes from a woman aged 45-59 years who had recovered from COVID-19.

This clone came up a few times. The chain joins TRBV14 to TRBJ1-1; D perhaps matches TRBD1 (5 bases). The CDR3 covers 15 residues. The V gene lost 0 bases and the J gene lost 5 bases, with 13 bases spanning the gap. Germline values: CDR1 SGHDN, CDR2 FVKESK. CDR3 loop: CASSQDVPGRTEAFF. The CDR3 nucleotides are TGTGCCAGCAGCCAAGATGTGCCAGGGCGAACTGAAGCTTTCTTT.

This chain uses TRBV3-1 (or the pseudogene TRBV3-2) with TRBJ2-3; weak D call: TRBD2 (6 bases). Germline V gene lookup returns CDR1 LGHDT and CDR2 YNNKEL (reference sequence). The germline V and J ends were trimmed by 4 bases and 6 bases, with 32 bases remaining between them. The CDR3 is made up of 20 amino acids. CDR3 region: CASSPPPFLIAADGGDTQYF. In DNA, the CDR3 is TGTGCCAGCAGCCCGCCCCCCTTCCTTATAGCGGCGGATGGGGGGGATACGCAGTATTTT.

The chain couples TRBV20-1 to TRBJ2-7, with TRBD2 matching 13 bases. The CDR3 is 19 residues long. Losses at the gene ends were 3 bases for V and 3 bases for J; bases not matched to a gene: 17. Germline CDR1 and CDR2: DFQATT and SNEGSKA (reference sequence). CDR3 sequence (DNA): TGCAGTGCTAGTACCGACGGACTAGCGGGAGCTTACACCGGCTACGAGCAGTACTTC. Translated, it gives CSASTDGLAGAYTGYEQYF.

The CDR3 protein is CSVVSGSSSYEQYF. CDR3 nucleotides: TGCAGCGTTGTCTCGGGGTCGAGCTCCTACGAGCAGTACTTC. This chain links TRBV29-1 with TRBJ2-7, with D perhaps TRBD2 (5 bases). Germline V gene lookup returns CDR1 SQVTM and CDR2 ANQGSEA. This CDR3 is built from 14 residues. The V end lost 4 bases, the J end lost 0 bases, and 13 bases lay between the germline ends.

The genes are TRBV27 and TRBJ1-1, with a possible D match to TRBD1 (6 bases). Deletions cut 0 bases from V and 0 bases from J, with 11 bases between. Germline loops: CDR1 MNHEY, CDR2 SMNVEV (reference sequence). This CDR3 comprises 16 residues. In DNA, the CDR3 is TGTGCCAGCAGTTTATCCAGGACAGATATGAACACTGAAGCTTTCTTT. This sequence encodes CASSLSRTDMNTEAFF.

The chain is built from TRBV7-3 and TRBJ2-5; a possible D gene is TRBD1 (5 bases). In germline, CDR1 is SGHTA, CDR2 FQGTGA. CDR3 length: 13 residues. The V and J ends lost 5 bases and 3 bases respectively, with 10 bases between them. The CDR3 here is CASSLTVKETQYF. The DNA of the CDR3 is TGTGCCAGCAGCCTGACAGTTAAAGAGACCCAGTACTTC.

The rearrangement uses TRBV27 and TRBJ2-7, with 10 bases that match TRBD1. The germline gives CDR1 MNHEY, CDR2 SMNVEV (reference sequence). The CDR3 spans 16 residues. With V trimmed by 6 bases and J by 5 bases, 13 bases remained unmatched. As DNA, the CDR3 is TGTGCCAGCAGCACCCCCTCGAGACAGGGGGCTCACGAGCAGTACTTC. Protein sequence: CASSTPSRQGAHEQYF.

The chain joins TRBV7-2 to TRBJ2-5; 7 nucleotides align to TRBD2. V gave up 4 bases and J gave up 5 bases; unmatched junction bases: 16. CDR3 length: 17 amino acids. CDR1 and CDR2 from the germline V gene are SGHTA and FQGNSA. The CDR3, as DNA: TGTGCCAGCAGCTCGGGAGTTAGCGGGCCACCCGGGGAGACCCAGTACTTC. Translation gives CASSSGVSGPPGETQYF.

The J gene is TRBJ1-4, the V gene TRBV4-1; 9 bases align to TRBD1. The CDR3 sequence is 18 residues long. The trim removed 1 base at V and 7 bases at J, leaving 13 bases unmatched. CDR1 and CDR2 from the germline V gene are MGHRA and YSYEKL. CDR3 bases: TGCGCCAGCAGCCAAGGACCTCCCGGGAACAGGGGGCTTGAAAAACTGTTTTTT. It is translated as CASSQGPPGNRGLEKLFF.

The chain carries TRBV4-3 and TRBJ2-3, with no clear D. V dropped 1 base and J dropped 8 bases, with 7 bases sitting between them. Looked up from germline, CDR1 is LGHNA and CDR2 is YSLEER. This CDR3 is 12 amino acids long. As DNA, the CDR3 is TGCGCCAGCAGCCAAGGGCCTGGTACGCAGTATTTT. Protein product: CASSQGPGTQYF.

The chain carries TRBV19 and TRBJ2-7; 8 bases line up with TRBD2. The CDR3 spans 15 residues. After removal of 4 bases from V and 5 bases from J, the junction contained 10 bases not matched to a gene. Germline V gene lookup returns CDR1 LNHDA and CDR2 SQIVND (reference sequence). The CDR3 is CASSTVAGWMNEQYF. The CDR3 DNA sequence: TGTGCCAGTAGTACTGTAGCGGGGTGGATGAACGAGCAGTACTTC.

The chain is built from TRBV27 and TRBJ2-1; perhaps TRBD2 as D (6 bases). The germline gives CDR1 MNHEY, CDR2 SMNVEV (reference sequence). The CDR3 runs to 14 residues. Between the trimmed V and J ends, which lost 6 bases and 6 bases, there was a span of 15 bases. The chain's CDR3 is CASRRTELANEQFF. The CDR3 DNA sequence: TGTGCCAGCAGACGGACCGAACTAGCCAATGAGCAGTTCTTC.

The chain employs TRBV5-1 and TRBJ1-5; 7 bases map to TRBD1. This CDR3 region has 16 residues. Trimming took 0 bases from V and 0 from J; bases not matched to a gene: 3. Germline loops: CDR1 SGHRS, CDR2 YFSETQ. For the CDR3, the DNA is TGCGCCAGCAGCTTGGGCGGGACAGATAGCAATCAGCCCCAGCATTTT. Translation gives CASSLGGTDSNQPQHF.

The rearrangement joins TRBV7-9 to TRBJ2-7; possible D gene TRBD1, 6 bases. The CDR3 sequence is 13 residues long. V was cut by 1 base and J by 7 bases, with 11 bases left in between. Looked up from germline, CDR1 is SEHNR and CDR2 is FQNEAQ (reference sequence). The CDR3 loop reads CASSLGSGVEQYF. The CDR3 region has the DNA TGTGCCAGCAGCTTAGGGTCAGGGGTAGAGCAGTACTTC.

The chain couples TRBV28 to TRBJ1-3; D gene ambiguous. The CDR3 spans 14 residues. Germline V CDR1 and CDR2: MDHEN, SYDVKM. V lost 6 bases and J 0 bases, leaving 9 bases between the germline ends. CDR3 sequence reads: CASRRGSSGNTIYF. The CDR3 DNA follows: TGTGCCAGCAGGCGGGGTAGCTCTGGAAACACCATATATTTT.

The CDR3 here is CASSILAYGYEQYF. Written as DNA, the CDR3 is TGTGCCAGTAGTATACTAGCGTACGGCTACGAGCAGTACTTC. The genes are TRBV19 and TRBJ2-7; perhaps TRBD2 as D (6 bases). Trimming took off 2 bases at V and 3 bases at J, with 11 bases between the two ends. Germline V gene sequence: CDR1 LNHDA, CDR2 SQIVND (reference sequence). This CDR3 region has 14 residues.

The rearrangement links TRBV6-6 to TRBJ2-1, with TRBD1 matching over 9 bases. CDR3 length: 16 amino acids. CDR1 and CDR2 (germline): MNHNY, SVGAGI (reference sequence). V lost 2 bases and J lost 4; bases outside the gene matches: 6. In DNA, the CDR3 is TGTGCCAGCAGTTACCACCGGGACAGGGCTTACAATGAGCAGTTCTTC. Protein: CASSYHRDRAYNEQFF.

This chain connects TRBV18 to TRBJ1-1; D remains unclear. The CDR3 consists of 14 residues. The germline CDR1 and CDR2 sequences are KGHSH and LQKENI. Trimming cost V 3 bases and J 4 bases, with 12 bases left between them. The CDR3 is CASSPEGSSTEAFF. CDR3 bases: TGTGCCAGCTCACCGGAGGGCTCAAGCACTGAAGCTTTCTTT.

The chain links TRBV4-2 to TRBJ1-5, with 7 nucleotides matching TRBD1. The CDR3 contains 16 residues. V shed 1 base and J 4 bases; nucleotides not matched to a gene: 7. Germline-derived CDR1 and CDR2 are LGHNA and YNFKEQ. CDR3 DNA sequence: TGTGCCAGCAGCCAAGTTTCCGGACAGGAGAATCAGCCCCAGCATTTT. Protein product: CASSQVSGQENQPQHF.

This chain uses TRBV7-2 with TRBJ2-2, with TRBD2 matching 15 bases. This CDR3 spans 16 amino acids. In germline, CDR1 is SGHTA, CDR2 FQGNSA. Germline trimming cut 5 bases from V and 4 bases from J; bases unmatched to any gene: 2. This CDR3 reads CASSPGLAGGTGELFF. In DNA, the CDR3 is TGTGCCAGCAGCCCGGGACTAGCGGGAGGCACCGGGGAGCTGTTTTTT.

This clone was found a few times. The J gene is TRBJ2-1, the V gene TRBV9, with D possibly TRBD2 on 5 matching bases. From germline, CDR1 is SGDLS and CDR2 YYNGEE. Trimming took 4 bases from V and 2 from J, leaving 16 bases between them. This CDR3 has 16 amino acids. The chain's CDR3 is CASSPSGREPYNEQFF. DNA of the CDR3: TGTGCCAGCAGCCCGAGCGGAAGGGAACCCTACAATGAGCAGTTCTTC.

The V gene is TRBV4-3, the J gene TRBJ2-7, with 7 bases fitting TRBD1. The germline gives CDR1 LGHNA, CDR2 YSLEER. J lost 5 bases, V lost 0 bases, and 10 bases had no gene match. CDR3 length: 16 amino acids. The DNA of the CDR3 is TGCGCCAGCAGCCAAGATGGGACAGTTCCTTCCGACGAGCAGTACTTC. This gives the protein CASSQDGTVPSDEQYF.

This clone was observed a few times. This chain joins TRBV7-3 and TRBJ2-2, with 7 bases lining up with TRBD1. The germline gives CDR1 SGHTA, CDR2 FQGTGA. The V gene end was trimmed by 3 bases and the J gene end by 3 bases; junction bases not matched to a gene: 4. CDR3 size: 15 residues. The CDR3 here is CASSLSTGYTGELFF. CDR3 sequence (DNA): TGTGCCAGCAGCTTGTCGACAGGGTACACCGGGGAGCTGTTTTTT.

The J gene is TRBJ2-7, the V gene TRBV30, with D possibly TRBD2 on 6 matching bases. The V gene lost 3 bases and the J gene lost 7 bases, with 19 bases spanning the gap. The CDR3 runs to 14 residues. CDR1 and CDR2 from the germline V gene are GTSNPN and SVGIG (reference sequence). CDR3 sequence reads: CAWSPGGLSVEQYF. In DNA, the CDR3 is TGTGCCTGGAGCCCCGGAGGGTTGTCTGTTGAGCAGTACTTC.

The chain combines TRBV2 with TRBJ1-3; the D gene is possibly TRBD1 (6 bases). Trimming took off 4 bases at V and 1 base at J, with 8 bases between the two ends. The CDR3 consists of 14 residues. Germline CDR1 SNHLY, CDR2 FYNNEI. DNA of the CDR3: TGTGCCAGCAGTGCGACAGGATCTGGAAACACCATATATTTT. This encodes CASSATGSGNTIYF.